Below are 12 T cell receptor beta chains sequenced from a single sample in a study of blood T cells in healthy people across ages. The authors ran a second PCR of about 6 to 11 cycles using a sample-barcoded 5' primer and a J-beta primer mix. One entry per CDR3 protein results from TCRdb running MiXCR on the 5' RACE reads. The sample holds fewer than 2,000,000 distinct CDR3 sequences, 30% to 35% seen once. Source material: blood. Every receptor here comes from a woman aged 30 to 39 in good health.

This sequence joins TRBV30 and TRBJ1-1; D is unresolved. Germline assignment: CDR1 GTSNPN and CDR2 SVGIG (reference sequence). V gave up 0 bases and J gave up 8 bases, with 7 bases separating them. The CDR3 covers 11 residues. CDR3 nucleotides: TGTGCCTGGAGTGTAGCCCTAGAAGCTTTCTTT. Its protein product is CAWSVALEAFF.

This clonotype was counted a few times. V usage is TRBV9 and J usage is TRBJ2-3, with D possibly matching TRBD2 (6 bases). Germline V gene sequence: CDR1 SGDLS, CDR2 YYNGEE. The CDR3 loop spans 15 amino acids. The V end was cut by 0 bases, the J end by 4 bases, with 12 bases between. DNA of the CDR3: TGTGCCAGCAGCGTAGCGAAGGAGGGTTCAGATACGCAGTATTTT. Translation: CASSVAKEGSDTQYF.

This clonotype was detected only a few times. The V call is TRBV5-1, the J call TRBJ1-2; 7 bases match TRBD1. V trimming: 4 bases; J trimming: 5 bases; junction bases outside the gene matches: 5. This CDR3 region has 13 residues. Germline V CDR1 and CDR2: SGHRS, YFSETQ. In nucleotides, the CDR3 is TGCGCCAGCAGCAACAAGGGGGCTTATGGCTACACCTTC. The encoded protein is CASSNKGAYGYTF.

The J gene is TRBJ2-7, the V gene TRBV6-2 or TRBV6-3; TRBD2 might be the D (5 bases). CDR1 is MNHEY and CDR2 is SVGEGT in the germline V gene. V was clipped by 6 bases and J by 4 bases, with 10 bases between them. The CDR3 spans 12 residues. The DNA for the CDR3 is TGTGCCAGCAGACCCCGGGGATACGAGCAGTACTTC. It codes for CASRPRGYEQYF.

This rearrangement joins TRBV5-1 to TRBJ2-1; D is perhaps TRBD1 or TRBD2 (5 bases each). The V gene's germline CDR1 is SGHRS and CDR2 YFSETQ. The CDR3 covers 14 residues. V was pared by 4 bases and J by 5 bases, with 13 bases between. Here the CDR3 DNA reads TGCGCCAGCAGCGGATTCTGGGGGAACAATGAGCAGTTCTTC. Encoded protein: CASSGFWGNNEQFF.

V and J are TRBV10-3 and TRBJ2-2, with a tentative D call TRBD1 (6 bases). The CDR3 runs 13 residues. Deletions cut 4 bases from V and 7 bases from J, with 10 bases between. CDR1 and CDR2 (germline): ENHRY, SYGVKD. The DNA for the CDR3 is TGTGCCATCAGTGGGGGGCTCAACGGGGAGCTGTTTTTT. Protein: CAISGGLNGELFF.

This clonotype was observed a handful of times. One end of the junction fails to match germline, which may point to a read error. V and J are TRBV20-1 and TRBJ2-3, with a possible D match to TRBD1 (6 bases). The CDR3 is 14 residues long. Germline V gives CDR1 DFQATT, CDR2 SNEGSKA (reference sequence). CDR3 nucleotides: TGCAGTCCAGTCAGGCAGGGGAGCACAGATACCCAGTATTTT. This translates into CSPVRQGSTDTQYF.

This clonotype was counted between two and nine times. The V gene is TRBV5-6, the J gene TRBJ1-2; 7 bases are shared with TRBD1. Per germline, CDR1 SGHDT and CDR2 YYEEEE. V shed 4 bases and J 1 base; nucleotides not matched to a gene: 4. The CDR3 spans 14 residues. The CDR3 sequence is CASSPGQNNYGYTF. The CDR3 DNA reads TGTGCCAGCAGCCCGGGACAGAATAACTATGGCTACACCTTC. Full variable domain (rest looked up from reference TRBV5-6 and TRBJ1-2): DAGVTQSPTHLIKTRGQQVTLRCSPKSGHDTVSWYQQALGQGPQFIFQYYEEEERQRGNFPDRFSGHQFPNYSSELNVNALLLGDSALYLCASSPGQNNYGYTFGSGTRLTVV.

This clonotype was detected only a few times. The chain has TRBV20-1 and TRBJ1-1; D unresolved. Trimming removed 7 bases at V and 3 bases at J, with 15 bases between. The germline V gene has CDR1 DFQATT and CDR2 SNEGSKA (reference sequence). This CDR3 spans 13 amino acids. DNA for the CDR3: TGCAGTGTTACTCGGTCCGAATACACTGAAGCTTTCTTT. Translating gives CSVTRSEYTEAFF.

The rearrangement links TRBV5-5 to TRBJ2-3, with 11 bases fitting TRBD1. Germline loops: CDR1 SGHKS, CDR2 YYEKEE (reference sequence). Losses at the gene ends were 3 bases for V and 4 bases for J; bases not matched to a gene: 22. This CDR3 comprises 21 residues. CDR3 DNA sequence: TGTGCCAGCAGCTCACACCGGACAGGGGGCGGTCTATCCATCGACCCAGATACGCAGTATTTT. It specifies CASSSHRTGGGLSIDPDTQYF.

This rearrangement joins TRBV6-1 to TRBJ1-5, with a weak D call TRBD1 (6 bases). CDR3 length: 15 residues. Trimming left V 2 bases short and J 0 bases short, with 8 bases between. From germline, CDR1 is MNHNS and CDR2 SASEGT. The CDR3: CASSERRGSNQPQHF. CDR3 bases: TGTGCCAGCAGTGAACGCAGGGGTAGCAATCAGCCCCAGCATTTT.

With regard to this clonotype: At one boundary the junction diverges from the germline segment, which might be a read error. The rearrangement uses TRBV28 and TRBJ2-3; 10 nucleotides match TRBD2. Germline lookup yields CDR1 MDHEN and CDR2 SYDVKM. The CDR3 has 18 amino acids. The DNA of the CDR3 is TGCGCCAGCAGTTCCTCGTTTGGGACTAGCGTGAGCACAGATACGCAGTATTTT. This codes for CASSSSFGTSVSTDTQYF.